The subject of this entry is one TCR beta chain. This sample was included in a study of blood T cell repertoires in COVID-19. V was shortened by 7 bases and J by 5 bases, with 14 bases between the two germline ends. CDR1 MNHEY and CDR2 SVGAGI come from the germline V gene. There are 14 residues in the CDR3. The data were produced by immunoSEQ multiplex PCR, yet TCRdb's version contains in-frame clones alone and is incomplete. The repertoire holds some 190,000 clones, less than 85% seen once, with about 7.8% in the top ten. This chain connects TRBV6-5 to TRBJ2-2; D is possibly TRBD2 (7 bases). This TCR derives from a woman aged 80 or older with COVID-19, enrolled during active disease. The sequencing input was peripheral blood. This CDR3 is CASTGGGGTGELFF. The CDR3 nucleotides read TGTGCCAGCACAGGAGGGGGGGGAACCGGGGAGCTGTTTTTT.